The clone carrying this TCR beta chain was recorded once. Libraries were prepared by immunoSEQ multiplex PCR; TCRdb keeps only in-frame clonotypes and omits some of them. The sample has 2 million to 3 million clones, approximately 93% seen once; the top ten hold approximately 0.36%. CDR1 is SGHTA and CDR2 is FQGNSA in the germline V gene. This CDR3 region has 13 residues. The germline V and J ends were trimmed by 5 bases and 1 base, with 8 bases remaining between them. This record comes from a study of shared clonotypes between healthy human individuals. About the study: There were three CD4 naive, three CD4 memory, two CD8 naive and one CD8 memory plates per donor.

Sequenced material: naive CD4+ T cells from PBMCs. The subset: CD45RA+ positively selected. This receptor was identified in a man aged 18 to 30 in good health. Some clones in this sample may be carry-over from other donors' samples. The chain links TRBV7-2 to TRBJ1-2; no firm D call. The CDR3 DNA is TGTGCCAGCAGCCGTTACAGTAACTATGGCTACACCTTC. Residues: CASSRYSNYGYTF.